This TCR beta chain was profiled in a study of blood T cell repertoires in COVID-19. Per the original methods: Amplification of reference gene primers provided the estimated nucleated cell counts. Assay: immunoSEQ multiplex PCR; the TCRdb copy retains only in-frame clones and omits some. That table furnishes V, J and clone size, whereas the DNA furnished D and trimming. The sample has roughly 59,000 clones, around 73% seen once; the top ten hold over 9.5%. Material: peripheral blood. This TCR derives from a man aged 80 or over with acute or convalescent COVID-19.

The CDR3 sequence is CASSLTSANEQFF. The DNA for the CDR3 is TGTGCCAGCAGCTTGACTAGCGCAAATGAGCAGTTCTTC. This chain connects TRBV11-1 to TRBJ2-1; 8 nucleotides line up with TRBD2. Germline V gives CDR1 SGHAT, CDR2 FQDESV (reference sequence). V shed 3 bases and J 7 bases; nucleotides not matched to a gene: 2. CDR3 size: 13 residues.